The 6 T cell receptor beta chains below come from one sample, sequenced in a study of tumor-infiltrating lymphocytes in primary liver carcinoma. Germline DNA was also extracted, while the blood RNA originated from unsorted whole blood. Reverse transcription of roughly 470 ng total RNA with a constant-region primer produced TCR beta cDNA. A slightly modified ARM-PCR protocol with three nested multiplex PCR rounds produced these TCR beta libraries. It was with TRBV1-TRBV30 forward primers and a C-beta reverse primer that the first two PCR rounds were run, at around 9 cycles each. MiXCR, applied by TCRdb to the multiplex PCR reads, yields one record per CDR3 protein. The data contain about 200,000 distinct CDR3 sequences, 65% of them singletons. Sequences were obtained from peripheral blood. These receptors were collected from a woman in her sixties with primary liver carcinoma and hepatitis B virus infection.

The chain couples TRBV11-2 to TRBJ2-7, with D possibly TRBD2 on 5 matching bases. The CDR3 spans 18 residues. The V end was cut by 9 bases, the J end by 2 bases, with 29 bases between. Germline assignment: CDR1 SGHAT and CDR2 FQNNGV. This CDR3 reads CASGLGWGAKVGTYEQYF. The CDR3 DNA reads TGTGCCAGTGGCTTAGGGTGGGGAGCTAAAGTGGGCACCTACGAGCAGTACTTC.

Details on this clonotype: At one of its ends the junction is not consistent with the germline gene, which may arise from a read error. The chain joins TRBV28 to TRBJ2-5; 11 bases map to TRBD2. This CDR3 comprises 16 residues. Germline V gene sequence: CDR1 MDHEN, CDR2 SYDVKM. The CDR3 bases are TGTGCCAGCAGTTTAACCGGGACTAGCGGAGGCGAGACCCGGTACTTC. The encoded protein is CASSLTGTSGGETRYF.

The chain has TRBV18 and TRBJ1-6; D remains ambiguous. V dropped 4 bases and J dropped 10 bases, with 17 bases sitting between them. This CDR3 contains 15 residues. The germline V gene has CDR1 KGHSH and CDR2 LQKENI. CDR3 DNA: TGTGCCAGCTCACAACACCGCCGGGCTAACTCACCCCTCCACTTT. Residues: CASSQHRRANSPLHF.

This clonotype has only a few counts. The rearrangement uses TRBV5-6 and TRBJ2-3; possibly TRBD2 for D (5 bases). Trimming removed 1 base from V and 2 bases from J, with 14 bases in between. The germline V gene has CDR1 SGHDT and CDR2 YYEEEE. This CDR3 is built from 16 residues. The CDR3 DNA sequence: TGTGCCAGCAGCTTGCTCGGGCGGGTGGCCACAGATACGCAGTATTTT. Amino acids: CASSLLGRVATDTQYF.

The rearrangement uses TRBV7-9 and TRBJ2-1; D may be TRBD2 (6 bases). V was trimmed by 4 bases and J by 7 bases, leaving 17 bases between them. Per germline, CDR1 SEHNR and CDR2 FQNEAQ (reference sequence). The CDR3 runs to 15 residues. This CDR3 is CASSSGDVGGNEQFF. DNA of the CDR3: TGTGCCAGCAGCTCGGGGGACGTCGGCGGGAATGAGCAGTTCTTC.

Details on this clonotype: One junction end does not reproduce the germline sequence, and a read error may be involved. V and J are TRBV11-1 and TRBJ2-2; 11 positions match TRBD2. The germline V gene encodes CDR1 SGHAT and CDR2 FQDESV (reference sequence). The CDR3 has 20 amino acids. The CDR3 nucleotides are TGTGCCAGTAGGCCAACCCCCGGGACTAGCGGCAGTACGAACACCGGGGAGCAGTTTTTT. Protein product: CASRPTPGTSGSTNTGEQFF.